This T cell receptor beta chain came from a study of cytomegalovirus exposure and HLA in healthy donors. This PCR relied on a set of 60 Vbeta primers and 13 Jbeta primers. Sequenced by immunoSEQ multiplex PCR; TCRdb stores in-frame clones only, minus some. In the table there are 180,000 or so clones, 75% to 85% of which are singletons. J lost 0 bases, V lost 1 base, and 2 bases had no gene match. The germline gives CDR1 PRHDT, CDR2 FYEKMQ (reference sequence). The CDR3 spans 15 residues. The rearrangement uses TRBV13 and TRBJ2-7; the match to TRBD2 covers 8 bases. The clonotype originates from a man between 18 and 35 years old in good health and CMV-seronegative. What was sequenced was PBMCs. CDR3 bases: TGTGCCAGCAGCTTAGCGGGGGGGTACTCCTACGAGCAGTACTTC. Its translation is CASSLAGGYSYEQYF.